This entry concerns a single T cell receptor (beta chain). Per the study methods: It was from reference gene primer amplification that nucleated cell counts were estimated. Using immunoSEQ multiplex PCR, the repertoire was profiled, and TCRdb retains in-frame clones only, with some absent. V, J and clone size are those of that table, while D and trimming were read from the DNA. The sample lists around 100,000 clones, about 84% seen once, with about 13% in the top ten. The data derive from a study of blood T cell repertoires in COVID-19. In the study overall: Some COVID-19 samples were acute and others convalescent; all came from the United States, Italy and Spain. From T cells, B-cell-depleted T cells, or PBMCs came the material, which was cDNA or gDNA.

Germline CDR1 and CDR2: SNHLY and FYNNEI. V gave up 6 bases and J gave up 7 bases; unmatched junction bases: 8. The CDR3 extends over 14 amino acids. The sample comprised peripheral blood. The TCR sequence derives from a human donor in a cohort sampled during active COVID-19. The chain employs TRBV2 and TRBJ2-2; TRBD2 aligns across 7 bases. The CDR3 region is CASRELATGGELFF. The CDR3 region has the DNA TGTGCCAGCAGGGAACTAGCGACTGGCGGGGAGCTGTTTTTT.